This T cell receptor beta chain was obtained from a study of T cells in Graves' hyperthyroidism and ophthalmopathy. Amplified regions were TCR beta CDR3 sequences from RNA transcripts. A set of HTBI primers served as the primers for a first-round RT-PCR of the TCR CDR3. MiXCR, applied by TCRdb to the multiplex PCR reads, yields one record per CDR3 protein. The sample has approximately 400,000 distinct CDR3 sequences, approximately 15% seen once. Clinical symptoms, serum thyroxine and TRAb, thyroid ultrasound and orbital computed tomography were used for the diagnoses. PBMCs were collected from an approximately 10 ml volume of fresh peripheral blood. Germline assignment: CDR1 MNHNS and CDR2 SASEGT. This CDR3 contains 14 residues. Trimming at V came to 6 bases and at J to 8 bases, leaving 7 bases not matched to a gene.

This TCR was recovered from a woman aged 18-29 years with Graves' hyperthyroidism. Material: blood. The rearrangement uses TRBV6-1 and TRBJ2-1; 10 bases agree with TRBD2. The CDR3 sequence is CASSPSGSPHEQFF. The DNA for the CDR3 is TGTGCCAGCAGCCCTAGCGGGAGCCCCCATGAGCAGTTCTTC.